This TCR beta chain was captured in a study of cytomegalovirus exposure and HLA in healthy donors. Study observations and caveats: The classifier reportedly diagnosed cytomegalovirus status with high specificity and sensitivity.

In this sample, this clone turned up a few times. The antigen is undetermined. Primers for the PCR totalled 60 Vbeta and 13 Jbeta. Profiling relied on immunoSEQ multiplex PCR, and the TCRdb table lists in-frame clones only, not all of them. The data show 120,000 or so clones, approximately 77% seen once. This CDR3 is built from 13 residues. Germline CDR1 reads LGHNA; CDR2 reads YNFKEQ. V lost 4 bases and J 4 bases, leaving 10 bases between the germline ends. This chain links TRBV4-2 with TRBJ1-1; the D gene is possibly TRBD1 (6 bases). The specimen was PBMCs. This TCR was sampled from a man aged 18 to 30 in good health and CMV-seronegative. The CDR3 DNA follows: TGTGCCAGCAGCCGAACAGGGTCCACTGAAGCTTTCTTT. This codes for CASSRTGSTEAFF.